In its sample, the clone carrying this T cell receptor beta chain was seen a few times. The antigen is undetermined. This sample was included in a study of TIL therapy for anti-PD-1-resistant metastatic lung cancer. Study in general: Tumors carried a median 1.5 non-synonymous mutations per megabase. Whole-study results and caveats: Patients were highly selected, enriched for treatment-naive, never-smoker and oncogene-addicted cases. Many TIL product clones were absent from baseline tumor, suggesting clonal contraction.

This CDR3 has 17 amino acids. The germline CDR1 and CDR2 sequences are SGHVS and FQNEAQ. Trimming removed 3 bases at V and 1 base at J, with 18 bases between. Indicated time point: pre-treatment sample, taken before nivolumab and TIL therapy. Most excised metastases sampled were pleural nodules or supraclavicular lymph nodes. Tumor harvest preceded PD-1/PD-L1 blockade, followed by nivolumab treatment. This was the immunoSEQ v3 assay. This table comes from immunoSEQ multiplex PCR, and its TCRdb copy is limited to in-frame clones, with some not included. The sample consists of under 100,000 clones, around three fifths of them appearing once.

Sequenced material: tumor tissue, taken at baseline. The receptor comes from a person aged 25 to 80 with non-small cell lung cancer. V usage is TRBV7-8 and J usage is TRBJ1-1; possible D gene TRBD1, 5 bases. CDR3 region: CASSFPSDGGGNTEAFF. CDR3 DNA sequence: TGTGCCAGCAGCTTCCCTTCTGACGGGGGGGGGAACACTGAAGCTTTCTTT.